Presented here are 3 T cell receptor beta chains from one specimen sequenced in a study of yellow fever vaccine responses in identical twins. TCRdb re-derived calls from the RT-PCR reads in MiXCR, one entry per CDR3 protein. The table shows about 19,000 distinct CDR3 sequences, with nearly 70% occurring only once. The sequencing here drew on T cells from blood (PBMCs), unsorted or a sorted subset (not recorded which), taken before or after yellow fever vaccination (not recorded which). All receptors derive from a woman aged 18-30 years who received the yellow fever vaccine.

The chain is built from TRBV9 and TRBJ2-1, with 12 bases that match TRBD1. V lost 3 bases, J lost 8 bases, and 6 bases stayed unmatched. The CDR3 is 15 residues long. Germline CDR1 SGDLS, CDR2 YYNGEE. CDR3 DNA: TGTGCCAGCAGCGAGGGGACAGGGGGCGGGGATGAGCAGTTCTTC. Protein product: CASSEGTGGGDEQFF.

This clonotype was counted a few times. This rearrangement joins TRBV9 to TRBJ2-1, with unresolved D. The CDR3 loop spans 14 amino acids. Germline lookup yields CDR1 SGDLS and CDR2 YYNGEE. The V and J ends lost 2 bases and 7 bases respectively, with 13 bases between them. The CDR3 spells CASSVDTTTNEQFF. CDR3 nucleotide sequence: TGTGCCAGCAGCGTGGATACAACGACTAATGAGCAGTTCTTC.

This clonotype was counted a single time. CDR3 sequence reads: CASSEAPPGTNTGELFF. The CDR3 DNA sequence: TGTGCCAGCAGTGAAGCTCCCCCAGGGACGAACACCGGGGAGCTGTTTTTT. This chain connects TRBV2 to TRBJ2-2; D may be TRBD1 (5 bases). Looked up from germline, CDR1 is SNHLY and CDR2 is FYNNEI. Trimming left V 0 bases short and J 0 bases short, with 11 bases between. This CDR3 comprises 17 residues. Supplemented by reference TRBV2 and TRBJ2-2, the full variable domain reads EPEVTQTPSHQVTQMGQEVILRCVPISNHLYFYWYRQILGQKVEFLVSFYNNEISEKSEIFDDQFSVERPDGSNFTLKIRSTKLEDSAMYFCASSEAPPGTNTGELFFGEGSRLTVL.